Shown below are 29 T cell receptor beta chains from a single sample sequenced in a study of blood T cell repertoires in COVID-19. The repertoire was sequenced with immunoSEQ multiplex PCR; TCRdb's copy has only in-frame clones and lacks some. The repertoire holds approximately 200,000 clones, about 86% seen once, with about 2.2% in the top ten. The sequenced material came from peripheral blood. The receptor set was obtained from a woman aged 45-59 years with acute or convalescent COVID-19.

This clone occurred a few times. The rearrangement joins TRBV21-1 to TRBJ1-2; the table calls TRBD1, which could not be checked here. TRBV21-1 counts as a pseudogene. The CDR3 sequence is 18 residues long. The CDR3 is CASSKGRQGAPSNYGYTF. In DNA, the CDR3 is TGTGCCAGCAGCAAAGGAAGACAGGGGGCTCCCTCTAACTATGGCTACACCTTC.

The V and J genes are TRBV6-5 and TRBJ1-4; D gene uncertain. The CDR3 has 12 amino acids. CDR1 is MNHEY and CDR2 is SVGAGI in the germline V gene. Trimming removed 4 bases at V and 11 bases at J, with 11 bases between. The CDR3 is CASSSAGNKLFF. The CDR3 DNA is TGTGCCAGCAGTTCCGCCGGGAACAAACTGTTTTTT.

The V call is TRBV7-8, the J call TRBJ2-1, with 7 positions matching TRBD1. Germline trimming cut 7 bases from V and 6 bases from J; bases unmatched to any gene: 9. The CDR3 runs to 14 residues. The germline CDR1 and CDR2 sequences are SGHVS and FQNEAQ. For the CDR3, the DNA is TGTGCCAGCACTCTCGGGGACAGAATCAATGAGCAGTTCTTC. The encoded protein is CASTLGDRINEQFF. The whole variable domain, filled in from reference TRBV7-8 and TRBJ2-1, reads GAGVSQSPRYKVAKRGQDVALRCDPISGHVSLFWYQQALGQGPEFLTYFQNEAQLDKSGLPSDRFFAERPEGSVSTLKIQRTQQEDSAVYLCASTLGDRINEQFFGPGTRLTVL.

The chain is built from TRBV6-5 and TRBJ1-1, with 8 bases identical to TRBD1. J gave up 10 bases and V 6 bases, and 10 bases lay outside the gene matches. From germline, CDR1 is MNHEY and CDR2 SVGAGI. The CDR3 contains 13 residues. The CDR3 DNA reads TGTGCCAGCAGCCCGCCACTTGACAGGGGAGCTTTCTTT. This gives the protein CASSPPLDRGAFF.

This clone has a single count. The rearrangement uses TRBV21-1 and TRBJ2-1; the table's TRBD1 call for D was not verified on the DNA. TRBV21-1 is a pseudogene segment. This CDR3 has 15 amino acids. The CDR3 spells CASSFRDRRYNEQFF. The DNA of the CDR3 is TGTGCCAGCAGCTTCCGGGACAGGAGATACAATGAGCAGTTCTTC.

J is TRBJ1-2 and V is TRBV10-3; TRBD1 is a possible D gene (5 bases). The CDR3 runs 13 residues. V gave up 3 bases and J gave up 8 bases, with 13 bases separating them. Germline V lookup: CDR1 ENHRY, CDR2 SYGVKD. The CDR3: CAISDFGQVGYTF. The CDR3 nucleotides are TGTGCCATCAGTGACTTCGGACAAGTCGGCTACACCTTC.

In this sample, this clone turned up once. This chain uses TRBV5-1 with TRBJ1-1; D is perhaps TRBD1 (5 bases). The V end lost 0 bases, the J end lost 5 bases, and 8 bases lay between the germline ends. The CDR3 totals 13 residues. Per germline, CDR1 SGHRS and CDR2 YFSETQ. The CDR3 coding sequence is TGCGCCAGCAGCTTGGGGGGGACTACTGAAGCTTTCTTT. This encodes CASSLGGTTEAFF.

The rearrangement links TRBV18 to TRBJ2-3, with D possibly being TRBD2 (6 bases). CDR3 length: 14 residues. Germline CDR1 KGHSH, CDR2 LQKENI. V lost 6 bases to trimming and J lost 0 bases, with 10 bases between them. The CDR3 spells CASSLLASTDTQYF. The CDR3 DNA follows: TGTGCCAGCTCGCTACTAGCTAGCACAGATACGCAGTATTTT. Using reference TRBV18 and TRBJ2-3 for the parts outside the CDR3, the full variable domain is NAGVMQNPRHLVRRRGQEARLRCSPMKGHSHVYWYRQLPEEGLKFMVYLQKENIIDESGMPKERFSAEFPKEGPSILRIQQVVRGDSAAYFCASSLLASTDTQYFGPGTRLTVL.

J is TRBJ2-1 and V is TRBV19, with TRBD2 matching over 11 bases. J gave up 4 bases and V 5 bases, and 4 bases lay outside the gene matches. From germline, CDR1 is LNHDA and CDR2 SQIVND (reference sequence). This CDR3 region has 15 residues. The CDR3 bases are TGTGCCAGTAGTGCCAGACTAGCGGGGTACAATGAGCAGTTCTTC. Protein sequence: CASSARLAGYNEQFF.

This clone was seen a few times. The V and J genes are TRBV30 and TRBJ2-7, with 9 nucleotides matching TRBD1. Germline V lookup: CDR1 GTSNPN, CDR2 SVGIG (reference sequence). The CDR3 spans 13 residues. The J segment lost 2 bases and the V segment lost 5 bases, leaving 4 bases of the junction unmatched. CDR3 coding DNA: TGTGCCTGGGTTAGACAGGGGGCCTACGAGCAGTACTTC. Encoded protein: CAWVRQGAYEQYF.

This chain connects TRBV29-1 to TRBJ1-1, with 9 bases matching TRBD1. The CDR3 contains 12 residues. CDR1 and CDR2 (germline): SQVTM, ANQGSEA. V shed 6 bases and J 1 base; nucleotides not matched to a gene: 0. CDR3 region: CSVGQGNTEAFF. CDR3 nucleotide sequence: TGCAGCGTGGGACAGGGGAACACTGAAGCTTTCTTT. Using reference TRBV29-1 and TRBJ1-1 for the parts outside the CDR3, the full variable domain is SAVISQKPSRDICQRGTSLTIQCQVDSQVTMMFWYRQQPGQSLTLIATANQGSEATYESGFVIDKFPISRPNLTFSTLTVSNMSPEDSSIYLCSVGQGNTEAFFGQGTRLTVV.

The V and J genes are TRBV7-9 and TRBJ1-6; D is unresolved. V lost 4 bases and J lost 10, with 8 bases in between. The length of the CDR3 is 12 residues. Germline V gene lookup returns CDR1 SEHNR and CDR2 FQNEAQ (reference sequence). In DNA, the CDR3 is TGTGCCAGCAGCTCGATGAGGTCACCCCTCCACTTT. Protein product: CASSSMRSPLHF. The full variable domain, with the rest looked up from reference TRBV7-9 and TRBJ1-6, is DTGVSQNPRHKITKRGQNVTFRCDPISEHNRLYWYRQTLGQGPEFLTYFQNEAQLEKSRLLSDRFSAERPKGSFSTLEIQRTEQGDSAMYLCASSSMRSPLHFGNGTRLTVT.

The genes are TRBV18 and TRBJ2-3, with 8 nucleotides matching TRBD2. The junction had 5 bases not matched to a gene; V was cut back by 2 bases and J by 4 bases. The CDR3 is 15 amino acids. Germline CDR1 reads KGHSH; CDR2 reads LQKENI. CDR3 sequence reads: CASSPIGGVADTQYF. The CDR3, as DNA: TGTGCCAGCTCACCAATCGGGGGGGTGGCAGATACGCAGTATTTT.

This chain links TRBV30 with TRBJ2-7; 8 bases match TRBD1. Trimming cost V 3 bases and J 3 bases; bases outside gene matches: 7. The CDR3 is 14 residues long. Germline lookup yields CDR1 GTSNPN and CDR2 SVGIG (reference sequence). The CDR3 nucleotides are TGTGCCTGGAGCCGGACTACAGGGGGCTACGAGCAGTACTTC. As protein: CAWSRTTGGYEQYF.

This chain connects TRBV19 to TRBJ2-5; D is perhaps TRBD1 (6 bases). The germline V gene encodes CDR1 LNHDA and CDR2 SQIVND (reference sequence). With 10 bases removed from V and 3 bases from J, the gap between germline ends came to 18 bases. The CDR3 has 14 residues. CDR3 amino acids: CATLPTGIEETQYF. The CDR3, as DNA: TGTGCCACTCTCCCTACAGGGATCGAAGAGACCCAGTACTTC.

This clone was counted only a few times. The gene calls are TRBV4-1 and TRBJ2-2, with TRBD1 matching 9 bases. The junction had 6 bases not matched to a gene; V was cut back by 5 bases and J by 2 bases. There are 16 residues in the CDR3. CDR1 and CDR2 from the germline V gene are MGHRA and YSYEKL. The CDR3 coding sequence is TGCGCCAGCAGCTCTTGGACAGGGGCCAACACCGGGGAGCTGTTTTTT. Residues: CASSSWTGANTGELFF.

This chain links TRBV5-1 with TRBJ2-1, with a weak D call TRBD2 (5 bases). CDR3 size: 14 residues. Germline V gene sequence: CDR1 SGHRS, CDR2 YFSETQ. Trimming cost V 0 bases and J 6 bases, with 10 bases left between them. The CDR3 here is CASSLEGAGNEQFF. The CDR3 DNA is TGCGCCAGCAGCTTGGAGGGAGCAGGCAATGAGCAGTTCTTC. Drawing the rest from reference TRBV5-1 and TRBJ2-1, the complete variable domain is KAGVTQTPRYLIKTRGQQVTLSCSPISGHRSVSWYQQTPGQGLQFLFEYFSETQRNKGNFPGRFSGRQFSNSRSEMNVSTLELGDSALYLCASSLEGAGNEQFFGPGTRLTVL.

The V call is TRBV10-2, the J call TRBJ1-1; 7 bases align to TRBD1. CDR1 and CDR2 (germline): WSHSY, SAAADI. The J segment lost 0 bases and the V segment lost 6 bases, leaving 10 bases of the junction unmatched. The CDR3 contains 16 residues. The CDR3, as DNA: TGCGCCAGCAGCTCTTTACAGGGGCCCTTGAACACTGAAGCTTTCTTT. The encoded protein is CASSSLQGPLNTEAFF.

The chain recombines TRBV12-3 or TRBV12-4 with TRBJ1-2; D is perhaps TRBD1 (5 bases). V was clipped by 3 bases and J by 4 bases, with 9 bases between them. This CDR3 has 13 amino acids. The CDR3 DNA sequence: TGTGCCAGCAGTTTTTTGGGGGGCTATGGCTACACCTTC. It translates to CASSFLGGYGYTF.

Only one count was recorded for this clone. This rearrangement joins TRBV5-1 to TRBJ2-1, with 8 bases that match TRBD2. This CDR3 contains 15 residues. Germline CDR1 and CDR2: SGHRS and YFSETQ. The V and J ends lost 7 bases and 5 bases, in that order; junction bases with no gene match: 11. In DNA, the CDR3 is TGCGCCAGCTCCCGGGGGGGCGGGACTCACAATGAGCAGTTCTTC. As protein: CASSRGGGTHNEQFF.

The chain couples TRBV7-9 to TRBJ2-7; 10 bases fit TRBD2. This CDR3 comprises 15 residues. V trimming: 7 bases; J trimming: 2 bases; junction bases outside the gene matches: 8. Germline CDR1 and CDR2: SEHNR and FQNEAQ (reference sequence). The CDR3 reads CASTFSGGPTYEQYF. CDR3 nucleotides: TGTGCCAGCACTTTTAGCGGGGGGCCGACCTACGAGCAGTACTTC.

CDR3 in DNA: TGTGCCAGCAGCCAAGATCTCGGGGAGTACGACTACAATGAGCAGTTCTTC. It yields the protein CASSQDLGEYDYNEQFF. This chain connects TRBV3-1 (or the pseudogene TRBV3-2) to TRBJ2-1; TRBD2 is a possible D gene (5 bases). The germline V gene has CDR1 LGHDT and CDR2 YNNKEL (reference sequence). The CDR3 is made up of 17 amino acids. V lost 0 bases and J 3 bases, leaving 15 bases between the germline ends.

The genes are TRBV5-1 and TRBJ1-1; a weak D match, TRBD1 (5 bases). The CDR3 is 15 amino acids. Germline values: CDR1 SGHRS, CDR2 YFSETQ. The V gene lost 2 bases and the J gene lost 2 bases, with 13 bases spanning the gap. CDR3 region: CASSLYGTSNTEAFF. CDR3 bases: TGCGCCAGCAGCTTATACGGGACTTCAAACACTGAAGCTTTCTTT.

The chain links TRBV9 to TRBJ1-6; TRBD1 aligns across 12 bases. This CDR3 is built from 15 residues. The germline gives CDR1 SGDLS, CDR2 YYNGEE. The V segment lost 3 bases and the J segment 7 bases; nucleotides outside the gene matches: 2. The CDR3 here is CASSEGQGANSPLHF. The CDR3 DNA is TGTGCCAGCAGCGAGGGACAGGGGGCGAATTCACCCCTCCACTTT.

This chain links TRBV7-9 with TRBJ1-1; maybe TRBD1 (6 bases). CDR3 size: 13 residues. CDR1 SEHNR and CDR2 FQNEAQ come from the germline V gene (reference sequence). The V end was cut by 3 bases, the J end by 4 bases, with 9 bases between. The CDR3 DNA sequence: TGTGCCAGCAGCTTCGACAGGTCCACTGAAGCTTTCTTT. It yields the protein CASSFDRSTEAFF.

The rearrangement uses TRBV5-6 and TRBJ2-2; TRBD2 matches 13 bases. J lost 5 bases, V lost 0 bases, and 4 bases had no gene match. The CDR3 consists of 17 residues. CDR1 and CDR2 from the germline V gene are SGHDT and YYEEEE. The CDR3 reads CASSLALGLAGTGELFF. Here the CDR3 DNA reads TGTGCCAGCAGCTTGGCGCTGGGACTAGCGGGAACCGGGGAGCTGTTTTTT.

The sample holds one count of this clone. Other DNA sequences from this sample encode an identical CDR3 as well. V is TRBV11-2 and J is TRBJ2-3; 13 nucleotides line up with TRBD2. Per germline, CDR1 SGHAT and CDR2 FQNNGV. The CDR3 extends over 17 amino acids. V was clipped by 5 bases and J by 1 base; unmatched bases: 6. The CDR3 spells CASSPGLAGARTDTQYF. Here the CDR3 DNA reads TGTGCCAGCAGCCCCGGACTAGCGGGGGCCCGCACAGATACGCAGTATTTT. The complete variable domain, with remaining parts taken from reference TRBV11-2 and TRBJ2-3, reads EAGVAQSPRYKIIEKRQSVAFWCNPISGHATLYWYQQILGQGPKLLIQFQNNGVVDDSQLPKDRFSAERLKGVDSTLKIQPAKLEDSAVYLCASSPGLAGARTDTQYFGPGTRLTVL.

The chain carries TRBV7-2 and TRBJ2-5; 7 bases map to TRBD1. This CDR3 region has 13 residues. The germline V gene has CDR1 SGHTA and CDR2 FQGNSA. J gave up 5 bases and V 2 bases, and 2 bases lay outside the gene matches. The DNA for the CDR3 is TGTGCCAGCAGCTTATACAGGGGTGAGACCCAGTACTTC. Its translation: CASSLYRGETQYF.

The genes are TRBV7-9 and TRBJ2-5; maybe TRBD2 (5 bases). CDR1 is SEHNR and CDR2 is FQNEAQ in the germline V gene (reference sequence). Trimming cost V 2 bases and J 1 base, with 8 bases left between them. This CDR3 comprises 14 residues. The CDR3 region is CASSLSGVQETQYF. For the CDR3, the DNA is TGTGCCAGCAGCTTATCCGGGGTCCAAGAGACCCAGTACTTC. Drawing the rest from reference TRBV7-9 and TRBJ2-5, the complete variable domain is DTGVSQNPRHKITKRGQNVTFRCDPISEHNRLYWYRQTLGQGPEFLTYFQNEAQLEKSRLLSDRFSAERPKGSFSTLEIQRTEQGDSAMYLCASSLSGVQETQYFGPGTRLLVL.